Listed below are T cell receptor beta chains from one sample, sequenced in a study of OX40 agonist ivuxolimab in advanced cancers. The repertoire was sequenced with immunoSEQ multiplex PCR; TCRdb's copy has only in-frame clones and lacks some. There are fewer than 55,000 clones in the sample; approximately 83% occur only once, and 9.5% to 15% lies in the top ten. The material sequenced was CD4+ or CD8+ T cells sorted from blood, taken in a trial of the OX40 agonist ivuxolimab. The receptors here all came from an adult with an advanced solid tumor such as melanoma, head and neck, liver or kidney cancer. Each CDR3 is given with its conserved first and last residue. D genes are given only for firm matches. Clone sizes are given selectively: once, few, many, or a class where the clone is expanded.

D	V	size	J	CDR3	DNA
NA	TRBV7-2	NA	TRBJ1-5	CASSLDGSNQPQHF	TGTGCCAGCAGCTTGGATGGGTCCAATCAGCCCCAGCATTTT
TRBD2	TRBV9	NA	TRBJ2-2	CASSVGLAGGPDTGELFF	TGTGCCAGCAGCGTAGGGTTAGCGGGGGGGCCGGACACCGGGGAGCTGTTTTTT
NA	TRBV7-2	few	TRBJ2-3	CASRQEEGTDTQYF	TGTGCCAGCCGTCAAGAGGAGGGGACAGATACGCAGTATTTT
TRBD1	TRBV6-6	NA	TRBJ2-7	CASSLYRGPRYEQYF	TGTGCCAGCAGCCTGTACAGGGGACCCCGCTACGAGCAGTACTTC
TRBD1	TRBV15	NA	TRBJ1-5	CATSRGDRGGEPQHF	TGTGCCACCAGCAGAGGGGACAGGGGGGGGGAGCCCCAGCATTTT
TRBD2	TRBV5-1	NA	TRBJ2-1	CASSLGSSGYNEQFF	TGCGCCAGCAGCTTAGGATCTAGCGGGTACAATGAGCAGTTCTTC
NA	TRBV5-6	NA	TRBJ2-1	CASSLVGGTVIGPYNEQFF	TGTGCCAGCAGCTTGGTCGGTGGTACGGTAATCGGGCCTTACAATGAGCAGTTCTTC
NA	TRBV18	NA	TRBJ2-1	CASSPGLYNEQFF	TGTGCCAGCTCACCAGGGCTCTACAATGAGCAGTTCTTC
NA	TRBV5-1	NA	TRBJ2-5	CASSSQGFGETQYF	TGCGCCAGCAGCTCGCAGGGATTCGGGGAGACCCAGTACTTC
NA	TRBV7-9	NA	TRBJ2-1	CASSLVRLMDPIRDNEQFF	TGTGCCAGCAGCTTAGTTAGATTGATGGATCCGATTAGGGACAATGAGCAGTTCTTC
NA	TRBV5-1	few	TRBJ2-7	CASSLDYGQSYEQYF	TGCGCCAGCAGCTTGGACTATGGACAGAGCTACGAGCAGTACTTC
NA	TRBV2	NA	TRBJ2-4	CASSVGYPKNIQYF	TGTGCCAGCAGTGTAGGGTATCCCAAAAACATTCAGTACTTC
NA	TRBV28	NA	TRBJ2-7	CASSFPAARPSYEQYF	TGTGCCAGCAGTTTTCCCGCGGCTAGGCCCTCCTACGAGCAGTACTTC
TRBD2	TRBV28	NA	TRBJ2-1	CASSYAPPLLAGTGNEQFF	TGTGCCAGCAGTTACGCCCCCCCCCTACTAGCGGGAACGGGAAATGAGCAGTTCTTC
TRBD2	TRBV27	NA	TRBJ2-1	CASSSRSRTSGSSYNEQFF	TGTGCCAGCAGTTCGCGCAGCCGGACTAGCGGGAGCTCCTACAATGAGCAGTTCTTC
NA	TRBV7-2	NA	TRBJ2-5	CASSSTGQRKETQYF	TGTGCCAGCAGCTCCACCGGCCAAAGAAAGGAGACCCAGTACTTC
TRBD2	TRBV10-3	NA	TRBJ2-3	CAISDRGLDSTDTQYF	TGTGCCATCAGTGATAGGGGACTAGACTCCACAGATACGCAGTATTTT
TRBD1	TRBV28	NA	TRBJ1-1	CASSFPPTGGWNTEAFF	TGTGCCAGCAGTTTTCCCCCAACAGGGGGCTGGAACACTGAAGCTTTCTTT
NA	TRBV5-4	NA	TRBJ1-6	CASSLVGDNSPLHF	TGTGCCAGCAGCTTGGTAGGGGATAATTCACCCCTCCACTTT
TRBD2	TRBV2	NA	TRBJ2-1	CASSPLGLAGENEQFF	TGTGCCAGCAGCCCCCTGGGACTAGCGGGAGAGAATGAGCAGTTCTTC
TRBD1	TRBV7-8	NA	TRBJ1-2	CASSSTYRTGRIIYGYTF	TGTGCCAGCAGCTCAACCTACCGGACAGGCCGAATAATCTATGGCTACACCTTC
NA	TRBV18	NA	TRBJ1-4	CASSPNEKLFF	TGTGCCAGCTCACCTAATGAAAAACTGTTTTTT
NA	TRBV6-6	NA	TRBJ2-5	CASVSQGETQYF	TGTGCCAGCGTCAGTCAGGGGGAGACCCAGTACTTC
NA	TRBV7-9	NA	TRBJ2-2	CASSQDKNTGELFF	TGTGCCAGCAGCCAGGACAAGAACACCGGGGAGCTGTTTTTT
NA	TRBV19	NA	TRBJ1-2	CASSIVGSLSPGYGYTF	TGTGCCAGTAGTATAGTGGGGAGTCTCTCCCCTGGCTATGGCTACACCTTC
NA	TRBV5-8	NA	TRBJ1-3	CASSPRQAQPIYF	TGTGCCAGCAGCCCGAGACAGGCCCAACCCATATATTTT
TRBD2	TRBV7-2	NA	TRBJ2-3	CASSLGLRGVGEYF	TGTGCCAGCAGCTTAGGGCTGCGGGGGGTCGGGGAGTATTTT
NA	TRBV5-6	once	TRBJ2-1	CASSFDAGSSYNEQFF	TGTGCCAGCAGCTTTGACGCAGGGAGCTCCTACAATGAGCAGTTCTTC
TRBD2	TRBV28	NA	TRBJ2-1	CASSFGGGPFSSEQFF	TGTGCCAGCAGTTTCGGGGGAGGGCCCTTTAGTAGTGAGCAGTTCTTC
NA	TRBV5-1	few	TRBJ2-6	CASSLRGPGANVLTF	TGCGCCAGCAGCTTACGAGGGCCCGGGGCCAACGTCCTGACTTTC
TRBD2	TRBV5-1	NA	TRBJ2-5	CASRRRTSGVGGETQYF	TGCGCCAGCAGAAGAAGGACTAGCGGGGTGGGTGGGGAGACCCAGTACTTC
TRBD1	TRBV5-6	NA	TRBJ2-7	CASSDTGTGGYEQYF	TGTGCCAGCAGCGATACCGGGACAGGGGGGTACGAGCAGTACTTC
TRBD2	TRBV7-6	few	TRBJ2-6	CASSLLAGAGANVLTF	TGTGCCAGCAGCTTACTAGCGGGGGCTGGGGCCAACGTCCTGACTTTC
NA	TRBV28	NA	TRBJ1-2	CASTPGGALPGYGYTF	TGTGCCAGCACCCCCGGTGGAGCCTTACCGGGCTATGGCTACACCTTC
NA	TRBV11-2	NA	TRBJ2-7	CASSFSTGYGYEQYF	TGTGCCAGCAGCTTCTCAACAGGGTATGGGTACGAGCAGTACTTC
NA	TRBV18	NA	TRBJ1-5	CASSRSGSNQPQHF	TGTGCCAGCTCACGGTCTGGGAGTAATCAGCCCCAGCATTTT
TRBD1	TRBV27	NA	TRBJ2-4	CASRSGTGLNIQYF	TGTGCCAGCAGATCCGGGACAGGCCTAAACATTCAGTACTTC
NA	TRBV19	few	TRBJ2-3	CASSVDRTGGGTQYF	TGTGCCAGTAGTGTGGACAGGACGGGAGGCGGTACGCAGTATTTT
TRBD1	TRBV7-9	NA	TRBJ2-3	CASSARTGGDTQYF	TGTGCCAGCAGCGCTCGGACAGGGGGAGATACGCAGTATTTT
NA	TRBV18	NA	TRBJ1-1	CASSPTEIGGAATEAFF	TGTGCCAGCTCACCAACGGAAATAGGGGGGGCCGCCACTGAAGCTTTCTTT
TRBD1	TRBV28	NA	TRBJ1-4	CASSFEGGRVEKLFF	TGTGCCAGCAGTTTTGAAGGGGGCAGGGTAGAAAAACTGTTTTTT
NA	TRBV7-2	NA	TRBJ2-1	CASSLYGSLNEQFF	TGTGCCAGCAGCTTATACGGGAGTTTGAATGAGCAGTTCTTC
NA	TRBV7-2	NA	TRBJ1-2	CASSPLGGAGGYTF	TGTGCCAGCAGCCCGCTTGGGGGGGCTGGTGGCTACACCTTC
NA	TRBV2	few	TRBJ1-4	CASSDLGTANEKLFF	TGTGCCAGCAGTGATTTGGGAACGGCTAATGAAAAACTGTTTTTT
NA	TRBV6-5	NA	TRBJ2-7	CASSPSRGTYEQYF	TGTGCCAGCAGCCCTTCGAGGGGAACCTACGAGCAGTACTTC
TRBD1	TRBV5-4	NA	TRBJ2-5	CASRTGTEETQYF	TGTGCCAGCAGAACCGGGACAGAAGAGACCCAGTACTTC
NA	TRBV7-3	NA	TRBJ1-1	CASSLRGGEAFF	TGTGCCAGCAGCCTTAGGGGGGGTGAAGCTTTCTTT
NA	TRBV21-1	NA	TRBJ1-5	CASSPHKEGGQGQPQHF	TGTGCCAGCAGCCCCCACAAGGAAGGAGGGCAAGGGCAGCCCCAGCATTTT
TRBD1	TRBV2	once	TRBJ2-2	CASSASGGDTGELFF	TGTGCCAGCAGCGCCTCAGGGGGCGACACCGGGGAGCTGTTTTTT
TRBD1	TRBV7-2	NA	TRBJ1-2	CASSQSGGAHGYTF	TGTGCCAGCAGCCAGTCAGGGGGCGCCCATGGCTACACCTTC
NA	TRBV6-6	NA	TRBJ1-2	CASSYDALRPTF	TGTGCCAGCAGTTACGACGCATTAAGGCCTACCTTC
TRBD1	TRBV13	NA	TRBJ1-6	CASTVGQGGISPLHF	TGTGCCAGCACTGTAGGGCAGGGGGGAATCTCACCCCTCCACTTT
NA	TRBV5-4	NA	TRBJ2-1	CASSLASFSSYNEQFF	TGTGCCAGCAGCTTGGCCTCTTTTAGCTCCTACAATGAGCAGTTCTTC